The sequence of this T cell receptor (beta chain) was determined in a study of beta chain features in type 1 diabetes. Study-level results: TCRB rearrangement may or may not be influenced by HLA type; here this remained unresolved. In all four CD4+ subsets, TCRB CDR3 length was significantly, moderately reduced in type 1 diabetes. Using cDNA template may skew counts toward highly expressing activated cells.

Worth noting for this clone: Its antigen remains unknown.

Germline V gene sequence: CDR1 MGHDK, CDR2 SYGVNS. The CDR3 runs to 18 residues. V lost 9 bases, J lost 5 bases, and 18 bases stayed unmatched. Via CD45RO/CCR7/CD25/CD127/CD95/CD27, cells of the CD4+ naive, central memory, regulatory and stem cell-like memory subsets were sorted. Every bit of the isolated RNA underwent reverse transcription, so sequencing read expressed TCRB transcripts. Profiled with immunoSEQ multiplex PCR; TCRdb holds only in-frame clones, not every one. Found here are hundreds of thousands of clones, over 11% of them singletons; the top ten hold just under 0.04%. This receptor was identified in a man between 18 and 29 years old with type 1 diabetes. The V gene is TRBV25-1, the J gene TRBJ2-1, with TRBD2 identical over 11 bases. Sequencing used naive CD4+ T cells from blood. Here the CDR3 reads CASTSPLAGGPRNNEQFF. The CDR3 nucleotides read TGTGCCAGTACCAGCCCCCTAGCGGGAGGCCCACGGAACAATGAGCAGTTCTTC.